This TCR beta chain was recovered during a study of CD8 T cells in ankylosing spondylitis. There are many counts of this clonotype. Antigen specificity is unknown. TCRdb independently ran MiXCR on the 5' RACE reads; one entry per CDR3 protein. The sample has just under 350,000 distinct CDR3 sequences; around 15% are singletons. Study-wide results and caveats: Blood of patients with ankylosing spondylitis appeared to be characterized by a TCR beta motif of seven or eight highly homologous variants.

This CDR3 contains 15 residues. Trimming took off 3 bases at V and 3 bases at J, with 12 bases between the two ends. Material for sequencing was blood, either unsorted or a sorted T cell fraction (not recorded which). The TCR sequence derives from a male donor with ankylosing spondylitis or in good health (not recorded which). The chain joins TRBV12-3 or TRBV12-4 to TRBJ1-5; D remains unclear. The CDR3 sequence: CASSLKSGVNQPQHF. CDR3 DNA: TGTGCCAGCAGTTTGAAGTCGGGAGTCAATCAGCCCCAGCATTTT.